This TCR beta chain was profiled in a study of molecular identifiers for immune sequencing clone quantification (dated by TCRdb to 2017 to 2018). Some background on the complete study: In a replicate experiment, RNA from roughly 21,000 or 96,000 naive CD8 T cells was split into five aliquots, four of which were sequenced. This methods study benchmarked molecular-identifier clustering-based TCR repertoire sequencing (MIDCIRS) and TCR RNA copy counting, using CD8 T cells to do so.

Results and caveats for the whole study, not just this receptor: In CMV-specific effector cells, clones with more than 20 RNA copies accounted for over 99% of molecules, whereas in naive cells such clones accounted for under 1%. Modeling gave about three recovered TCR RNA copies per cell versus around 10 by digital PCR, implying approximately 30% capture efficiency. When barcode sub-clustering was left out, chimeric consensus sequences inflated TCR diversity, with chimeras reaching as high as 47%. The sizes of highly expanded clones could end up underestimated when identical TCR molecules share a barcode. Spiked-in Jurkat TCR RNA equal to a single cell's worth was reported to be detectable even within 1,100,000 naive CD8 T cells.

Naive CD8 T cells, defined as CD8+CD4-CCR7+CD45RA+, were FACS-sorted into RLT Plus buffer on a BD FACSAria II. To compare sensitivity, a portion of the naive CD8 T cell RNA was divided evenly between MIDCIRS and a Smart-seq2-style 5'RACE protocol. Enrichment of CD8 T cells was performed with RosetteSep CD8+ T Cell Enrichment Cocktail and Ficoll-Paque, after which ACK red cell lysis was carried out. Library prep was done by PCR. The sequencer listed for this sample is Illumina MiSeq. The Qiagen AllPrep DNA/RNA kit was used to purify total RNA. Before analysis, reads from multiple sequencing runs of the same library were pooled. Per the original workflow: Reads were retained only if their TCR constant sequence matched exactly, and those retained reads were trimmed to 150 nt and grouped according to their 12-nt molecular barcodes. Reads inside each barcode group were sub-clustered using a 15% Levenshtein threshold, and a quality-weighted consensus sequence was constructed for each RNA molecule. Non-functional sequences were removed, as were lower-count sequences one edit away from another. Based on fitting two negative binomial distributions, any barcode sub-cluster with under 20% of the maximum read count was discarded. TCRdb redid the processing of the public reads, applying fastp at Q25 and MiXCR, and retained in-frame beta chains. Entries that share a CDR3 protein sequence are merged under the most common genes and DNA. In this record, the V and J calls reflect TCRdb's handling and not the investigators' own analysis. The sample profile shows 37,000 or so distinct CDR3 sequences; about 18% of them were found once. The ten largest make up about 7% of the sample.

This clonotype has at least ten counts. Its target antigen remains unknown. It has no much larger one-base neighbor in the sample; base qualities were not kept. From cysteine to phenylalanine, the CDR3 is 12 amino acids long. Of the read, only the CDR3 DNA is kept; its 36 bases are in frame from base 1. The V end loses 4 bases and the J end loses 4 bases, and a stretch of 7 bases separates them. The germline V gene specifies LGHNA as CDR1 and YNFKEQ as CDR2. Input material: naive CD8+ T cells from blood, with Jurkat cell RNA spiked in. According to the study, the label for this sample's cell subset or site signals: FACS-sorted CD8+CD4-CCR7+CD45RA+ naive T cells. This clonotype originated in a human donor in good health. Some libraries in this study had Jurkat cell RNA spiked in. The chain is made from TRBV4-2 and TRBJ1-1, with an unclear D gene assignment. The CDR3 region: CASSRPTTEAFF. The DNA sequence is given as TGTGCCAGCAGCCGTCCTACCACTGAAGCTTTCTTT.